These T cell receptor beta chains were read from a single sample in a study of shared T cell receptors in the human thymus. Repertoires were generated with immunoSEQ multiplex PCR, while TCRdb's copy carries only in-frame clones and drops some. The table lists more than 550,000 clones, 70% to 90% of them singletons. The data were also submitted as part of a second study, on human thymus T cells.

The sequencing sample was made of thymocytes. The receptors shown here come from a girl less than two years old with a congenital heart defect. CDR3s include the opening cysteine and the closing phenylalanine or tryptophan. Fields, in order: J gene, D gene, clone size, V gene, CDR3 length, CDR3 protein, CDR3 DNA. A D gene is named only where the DNA matches it firmly. Size is stated for part of the rows, as once, few or many counts, or as a class when the clone is expanded.

TRBJ1-1,TRBD1,-,TRBV4-1,18,CASSQGEDREYPGTEAFF,TGCGCCAGCAGCCAAGGGGAGGACAGGGAGTACCCCGGCACTGAAGCTTTCTTT
TRBJ2-3,-,-,TRBV5-1,16,CASFPSPNVGHLTQYF,TGCGCCAGCTTCCCGTCTCCGAACGTTGGACACCTTACGCAGTATTTT
TRBJ1-6,-,-,TRBV7-9,14,CASSLRSRVSPLHF,TGTGCCAGCAGCTTAAGATCGCGTGTGTCACCCCTCCACTTT
TRBJ2-4,TRBD2,-,TRBV7-8,15,CASSLDGGAKNIQYF,TGTGCCAGCAGCTTAGACGGGGGGGCCAAAAACATTCAGTACTTC
TRBJ1-5,-,-,TRBV7-2,14,CASSLGESNQPQHF,TGTGCCAGCAGCTTAGGCGAAAGCAATCAGCCCCAGCATTTT
TRBJ1-4,-,few,TRBV10-3,15,CAISDVGATNEKLFF,TGTGCCATCAGTGATGTGGGCGCAACTAATGAAAAACTGTTTTTT
TRBJ1-4,-,-,TRBV15,13,CATSRGTGSELFF,TGTGCCACCAGCAGGGGAACAGGGAGCGAACTGTTTTTT
TRBJ2-1,TRBD1,-,TRBV27,15,CASSSRGQGTGEQFF,TGTGCCAGCAGTTCCCGAGGACAGGGGACAGGGGAGCAGTTCTTC
TRBJ1-4,-,-,TRBV18,12,CASSPGSLGLFF,TGTGCCAGCTCACCAGGGAGCCTGGGGCTGTTTTTT
TRBJ2-1,TRBD2,-,TRBV6-1,15,CASSSGTSGNNEQFF,TGTGCCAGCAGCTCCGGGACTAGCGGAAACAATGAGCAGTTCTTC
TRBJ1-5,TRBD1,-,TRBV5-8,14,CASSFRGRKQPQHF,TGTGCCAGCAGCTTCAGGGGGCGCAAGCAGCCCCAGCATTTT
TRBJ2-7,TRBD1,-,TRBV2,14,CASLPGTAAYEQYF,TGTGCCAGCCTCCCCGGGACAGCAGCCTACGAGCAGTACTTC
TRBJ2-1,TRBD1,once,TRBV15,15,CATSGDRGLYNEQFF,TGTGCCACCAGCGGCGACAGGGGGCTGTACAATGAGCAGTTCTTC
TRBJ1-2,TRBD1,few,TRBV4-3,16,CASSHYKGTAIDGYTF,TGCGCCAGCAGCCACTACAAAGGGACAGCCATAGATGGCTACACCTTC
TRBJ1-1,TRBD1,-,TRBV9,19,CASSVGPHDREKGNTEAFF,TGTGCCAGCAGCGTAGGACCCCATGACAGGGAAAAAGGGAACACTGAAGCTTTCTTT
TRBJ2-7,-,-,TRBV5-6,16,CASSLGTGTCSYEQYF,TGTGCCAGCAGCTTAGGGACCGGGACTTGCTCCTACGAGCAGTACTTC
TRBJ1-2,-,-,TRBV5-4,13,CASSLYRVGGYTF,TGTGCCAGCAGCTTATACAGGGTTGGCGGCTACACCTTC
TRBJ2-3,TRBD2,few,TRBV28,13,CASKRGDTDTQYF,TGTGCCAGTAAGCGGGGGGACACAGATACGCAGTATTTT
TRBJ2-7,TRBD1,-,TRBV18,20,CASSPRDAIRQGPGSYEQYF,TGTGCCAGCTCGCCACGAGACGCTATAAGACAGGGCCCGGGGTCCTACGAGCAGTACTTC
TRBJ1-2,-,-,TRBV7-9,18,CASTHEDRRPPTNYGYTF,TGTGCCAGCACCCACGAAGACAGGAGACCCCCCACTAACTATGGCTACACCTTC
TRBJ1-5,TRBD1,-,TRBV10-3,16,CATKRDRPSFNQPQHF,TGTGCCACGAAGCGGGACAGGCCCTCTTTCAATCAGCCCCAGCATTTT
TRBJ2-2,TRBD2,-,TRBV5-4,16,CASSFPGTSRTGELFF,TGTGCCAGCAGCTTCCCCGGGACTAGCAGAACCGGGGAGCTGTTTTTT
TRBJ2-7,TRBD1,-,TRBV6-1,15,CASMTPGQPPYEQYF,TGTGCCAGCATGACGCCGGGACAGCCCCCCTACGAGCAGTACTTC
TRBJ2-7,-,-,TRBV7-9,13,CASSLSGHYEQYF,TGTGCCAGCAGCCTATCGGGACACTACGAGCAGTACTTC
TRBJ2-3,-,-,TRBV5-6,14,CASSLGGPIDTQYF,TGTGCCAGCAGCTTGGGGGGGCCTATAGATACGCAGTATTTT
TRBJ1-5,-,once,TRBV28,14,CASKGGYSNQPQHF,TGTGCCAGTAAAGGGGGATATAGCAATCAGCCCCAGCATTTT
TRBJ2-5,TRBD1,-,TRBV4-3,13,CASSPTGRETQYF,TGCGCCAGCAGCCCGACAGGGCGGGAGACCCAGTACTTC
TRBJ2-5,TRBD1,-,TRBV13,16,CASSLDFGQGQQTQYF,TGTGCCAGCAGCTTAGATTTCGGACAGGGGCAGCAGACCCAGTACTTC
TRBJ1-5,TRBD1,-,TRBV5-6,16,CASSSDRDRAHQPQHF,TGTGCCAGCAGCTCTGACCGGGACAGGGCCCATCAGCCCCAGCATTTT
TRBJ1-1,-,-,TRBV19,17,CASSIGPRRGMNTEAFF,TGTGCCAGTAGTATAGGTCCGCGGCGGGGGATGAACACTGAAGCTTTCTTT
TRBJ2-1,-,once,TRBV15,19,CATSRDLTRRQGSYNEQFF,TGTGCCACCAGCAGAGATCTGACCCGGCGCCAGGGTTCCTACAATGAGCAGTTCTTC
TRBJ2-7,-,-,TRBV7-9,15,CASSYPRQSPREQYF,TGTGCCAGCAGCTACCCCCGACAGAGCCCCCGCGAGCAGTACTTC
TRBJ1-2,TRBD1,-,TRBV2,17,CASSELGQGTLTGGYTF,TGTGCCAGCAGTGAATTGGGACAGGGAACGCTAACTGGTGGCTACACCTTC
TRBJ1-3,-,-,TRBV7-9,17,CASSLGDTVISSNTIYF,TGTGCCAGCAGCTTAGGGGACACGGTTATCTCGTCCAACACCATATATTTT
TRBJ1-2,TRBD1,-,TRBV6-5,13,CASSRRDRVGYTF,TGTGCCAGCAGCCGCCGGGACAGGGTAGGCTACACCTTC
TRBJ1-3,-,-,TRBV7-6,8,CASSSDNF,TGTGCCAGCAGTTCCGACAATTTT
TRBJ1-2,-,-,TRBV6-1,14,CASSEKRVKYGYTF,TGTGCCAGCAGTGAAAAACGGGTGAAATATGGCTACACCTTC
TRBJ2-5,TRBD1,-,TRBV4-3,15,CASSRGQGAWETQYF,TGCGCCAGCAGCCGGGGACAGGGGGCTTGGGAGACCCAGTACTTC
TRBJ1-3,TRBD1,once,TRBV28,14,CASVTGGTGNTIYF,TGTGCCAGTGTGACAGGGGGAACTGGAAACACCATATATTTT
TRBJ1-1,-,-,TRBV7-2,15,CASSVRAPGDTEAFF,TGTGCCAGCAGCGTCCGGGCCCCGGGGGACACTGAAGCTTTCTTT
TRBJ2-7,TRBD1,-,TRBV11-2,14,CASSLDGDSYEQYF,TGTGCCAGCAGCTTAGATGGGGACAGCTACGAGCAGTACTTC
TRBJ2-7,TRBD1,-,TRBV14,15,CASTPRAGGPYEQYF,TGTGCCAGCACCCCCCGGGCAGGGGGCCCCTACGAGCAGTACTTC